This note documents a single T cell receptor beta chain sequence. Antigen: not known. The data are from a study of shared clonotypes between healthy human individuals. The study, taken as a whole, reports: The expectation was that sequencing depth would affect clonotype sharing among donors. Sequencing of the sorted subsets was shown by rarefaction to be incomplete despite large depth.

V dropped 5 bases and J dropped 4 bases, with 14 bases sitting between them. The germline V gene encodes CDR1 SQVTM and CDR2 ANQGSEA. This CDR3 region has 13 residues. Sequencing was at deep level. Assay: immunoSEQ multiplex PCR; the TCRdb copy retains only in-frame clones and omits some. The sample contains over a million clones, approximately 80% of which appear only once. All participating donors were Caucasian adults from Nashville, Tennessee. Sequencing was performed on memory CD4+ T cells from PBMCs. Subset: CD45RA-negative fraction. This clonotype originated in a man aged 18 to 30 in good health. Some clones in this sample may be carry-over from other donors' samples. V gene TRBV29-1 combines with J gene TRBJ1-1; D uncertain. The CDR3 sequence: CSVSGRFRTEAFF. Written as DNA, the CDR3 is TGCAGCGTTAGTGGACGTTTCCGCACTGAAGCTTTCTTT.